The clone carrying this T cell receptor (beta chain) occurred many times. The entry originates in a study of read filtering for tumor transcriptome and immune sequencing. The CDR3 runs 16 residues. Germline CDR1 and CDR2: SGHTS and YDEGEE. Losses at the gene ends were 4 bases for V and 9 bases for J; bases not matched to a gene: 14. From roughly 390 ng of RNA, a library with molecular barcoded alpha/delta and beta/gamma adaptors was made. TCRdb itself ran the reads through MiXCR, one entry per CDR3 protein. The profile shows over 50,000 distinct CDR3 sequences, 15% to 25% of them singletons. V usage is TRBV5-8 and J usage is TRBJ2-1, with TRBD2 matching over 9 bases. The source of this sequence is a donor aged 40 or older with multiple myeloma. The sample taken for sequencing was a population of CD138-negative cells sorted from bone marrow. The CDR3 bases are TGTGCCAGCAGCGGGGGCCCAGCAGGCGGGAGGGGTGAGCAGTTCTTC. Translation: CASSGGPAGGRGEQFF. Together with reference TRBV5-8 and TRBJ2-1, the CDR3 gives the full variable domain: EAGVTQSPTHLIKTRGQQATLRCSPISGHTSVYWYQQALGLGLQFLLWYDEGEERNRGNFPPRFSGRQFPNYSSELNVNALELEDSALYLCASSGGPAGGRGEQFFGPGTRLTVL.